Below, one TCR beta chain is given with its context. What it binds is not known. This entry belongs to a study of shared clonotypes between healthy human individuals. CD8 memory was a combination that joined CD45RO+ cells with CCR7-negative CD45RA+ TemRA cells. The study's findings and limits: The naive CD4 repertoires of several donors were compared, and approximately 4.5% of clonotypes were shared. Clonotypes shared by all four sorted-subset donors had higher generation probabilities than non-shared clonotypes.

CDR3 length equals 15 residues. The ends lost 9 bases at V and 8 bases at J; junction bases unmatched: 13. Germline V gene lookup returns CDR1 LNHDA and CDR2 SQIVND (reference sequence). Sorted-subset replicate PCR reactions contained around 220 ng DNA, corresponding to approximately 30,000 T cell genomes. Assay used: immunoSEQ multiplex PCR; TCRdb lists only in-frame clones, some missing. The sample carries fewer than 850,000 clones, around 90% recorded once. Sequencing used memory CD8+ T cells from PBMCs. Noted subset: CD45RO+ cells pooled with CCR7-negative TemRA cells. The rearrangement joins TRBV19 to TRBJ2-1, with TRBD2 identical over 10 bases. This receptor was taken from a man aged 18 to 30 in good health. Some clones in this sample may be carry-over from other donors' samples. This chain's CDR3 is CASVDPGTSVDEQFF. The CDR3 coding sequence is TGTGCCAGCGTTGATCCCGGGACTAGCGTCGATGAGCAGTTCTTC.